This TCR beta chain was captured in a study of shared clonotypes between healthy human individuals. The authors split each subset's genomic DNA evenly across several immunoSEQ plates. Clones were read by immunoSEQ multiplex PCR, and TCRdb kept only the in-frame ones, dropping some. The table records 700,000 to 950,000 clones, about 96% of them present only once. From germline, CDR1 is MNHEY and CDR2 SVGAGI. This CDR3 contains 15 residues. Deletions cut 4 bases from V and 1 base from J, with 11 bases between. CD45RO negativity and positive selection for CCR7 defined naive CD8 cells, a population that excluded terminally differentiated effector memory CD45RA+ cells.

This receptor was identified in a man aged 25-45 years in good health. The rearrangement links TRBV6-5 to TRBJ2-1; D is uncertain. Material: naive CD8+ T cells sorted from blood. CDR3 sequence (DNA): TGTGCCAGCAGTTCTAATGGGTTTTCCTACAATGAGCAGTTCTTC. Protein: CASSSNGFSYNEQFF.